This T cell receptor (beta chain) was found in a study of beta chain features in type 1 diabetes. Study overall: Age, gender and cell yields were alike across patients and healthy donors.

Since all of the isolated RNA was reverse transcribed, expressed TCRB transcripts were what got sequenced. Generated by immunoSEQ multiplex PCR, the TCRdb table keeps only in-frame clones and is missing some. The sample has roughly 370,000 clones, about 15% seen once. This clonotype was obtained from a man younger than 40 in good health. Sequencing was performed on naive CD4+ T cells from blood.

The CDR3 DNA reads as TGTGCCAGCAGCGCCACAAGTAATTCACCCCTCCACTTT. Translating it yields CASSATSNSPLHF. This chain links TRBV9 with TRBJ1-6; D is unresolved. This CDR3 region has 13 residues. V shed 3 bases and J shed 6 bases, with 7 bases lying between them. Germline V gene lookup returns CDR1 SGDLS and CDR2 YYNGEE.